This T cell receptor beta chain derives from a study of response to subunit inactivated influenza vaccine. Study results and caveats: Authors suggested seasonal influenza vaccinations each recruit few new T cells.

V shed 3 bases and J shed 8 bases, with 7 bases lying between them. The CDR3 has 11 residues. TCRdb called the RT-PCR reads again in MiXCR, with one record for every CDR3 protein. This repertoire shows hundreds of thousands of distinct CDR3 sequences, 13% found once; its top ten account for 13%. This clonotype was picked up many times. Its antigen remains unknown. Sequenced here: PBMCs from blood, sampled 40 to 50 days after vaccination. This receptor was taken from a man in his fifties or sixties who received an inactivated influenza vaccine. The rearrangement links TRBV12-3 or TRBV12-4 to TRBJ1-2, with D uncertain. In nucleotides, the CDR3 is TGTGCCAGCAGTTTCGGACGAGGCTACACCTTC. This translates into CASSFGRGYTF.